These T cell receptor beta chains were read from a single sample in a study of T-cell memory formation after mild COVID-19. Each CDR3 protein gets one entry after TCRdb re-called the 5' RACE reads with MiXCR. This table holds around 340,000 distinct CDR3 sequences, 13% to 15% found once. The sample was PBMCs or a T cell subset sorted from them (not recorded which). Receptors originate from a young man who had mild COVID-19 (a few samples of this study predate the infection). Cell type and time point are not known. Each CDR3 is given with its conserved first and last residue. The D gene is left open where the match is weak. Clone size is stated in some rows and not others, as once, few, many or a class when expanded.

J: TRBJ2-2
V: TRBV6-5
D: .
size: .
CDR3: CASSYSTGEVTGELFF
DNA: TGTGCCAGCAGTTACTCAACAGGGGAGGTCACCGGGGAGCTGTTTTTT

J: TRBJ1-1
V: TRBV5-4
D: TRBD1
size: few
CDR3: CASSPTQGAAEAFF
DNA: TGTGCCAGCAGTCCTACTCAGGGGGCCGCTGAAGCTTTCTTT

J: TRBJ2-3
V: TRBV29-1
D: TRBD1
size: .
CDR3: CSVEGTGGDTQYF
DNA: TGCAGCGTCGAGGGGACAGGGGGAGATACGCAGTATTTT

J: TRBJ2-6
V: TRBV7-2
D: .
size: many
CDR3: CASRQKRGSGANVLTF
DNA: TGTGCCAGCCGCCAAAAAAGGGGAAGTGGGGCCAACGTCCTGACTTTC

J: TRBJ2-6
V: TRBV20-1
D: .
size: .
CDR3: CSATSGSSSGANVLTF
DNA: TGCAGTGCTACGAGTGGGAGTAGCTCTGGGGCCAACGTCCTGACTTTC

J: TRBJ2-7
V: TRBV4-3
D: .
size: few
CDR3: CASSQQEGIGEQYF
DNA: TGCGCCAGCAGCCAACAGGAGGGAATAGGCGAGCAGTACTTC

J: TRBJ1-2
V: TRBV4-1
D: .
size: few
CDR3: CASSQGGAVYGYTF
DNA: TGCGCCAGCAGCCAAGGGGGGGCTGTCTATGGCTACACCTTC

J: TRBJ2-4
V: TRBV6-2/TRBV6-3
D: .
size: .
CDR3: CASSVRAKNIQYF
DNA: TGTGCCAGTTCTGTGCGAGCCAAAAACATTCAGTACTTC

J: TRBJ1-1
V: TRBV20-1
D: .
size: few
CDR3: CSARGPRDTEAFF
DNA: TGCAGTGCTAGAGGTCCTAGGGACACTGAAGCTTTCTTT

J: TRBJ2-1
V: TRBV11-2
D: .
size: .
CDR3: CASSLGVLAGGNEQFF
DNA: TGTGCCAGCAGCTTAGGGGTGCTGGCAGGGGGGAATGAGCAGTTCTTC

J: TRBJ2-4
V: TRBV4-1
D: .
size: few
CDR3: CASRPLFAAKNIQYF
DNA: TGCGCCAGCAGGCCCCTGTTTGCGGCCAAAAACATTCAGTACTTC

J: TRBJ2-1
V: TRBV7-8
D: TRBD2
size: once
CDR3: CASSLGTRTEQFF
DNA: TGTGCCAGCAGCTTAGGGACTAGAACTGAGCAGTTCTTC

J: TRBJ1-6
V: TRBV7-2
D: TRBD1
size: .
CDR3: CASSLGTGAPFISPLHF
DNA: TGTGCCAGCAGCTTAGGGACAGGGGCCCCCTTTATATCACCCCTCCACTTT

J: TRBJ2-4
V: TRBV12-3/TRBV12-4
D: .
size: .
CDR3: CASRAAAGRGEINIQYF
DNA: TGTGCCAGCAGGGCCGCGGCGGGGCGAGGCGAGATAAACATTCAGTACTTC

J: TRBJ2-2
V: TRBV5-4
D: .
size: .
CDR3: CASSPSAGELFF
DNA: TGTGCCAGCAGCCCTAGCGCCGGGGAGCTGTTTTTT

J: TRBJ2-5
V: TRBV3-2
D: .
size: few
CDR3: CASTPRVIQETQYF
DNA: TGTGCCAGCACTCCCCGGGTGATCCAAGAGACCCAGTACTTC

J: TRBJ1-2
V: TRBV7-9
D: .
size: few
CDR3: CASSLQTGGYTF
DNA: TGTGCCAGCAGCTTACAAACGGGTGGCTACACCTTC

J: TRBJ2-7
V: TRBV4-2
D: TRBD1
size: .
CDR3: CASSQDKGTGGLSYEQYF
DNA: TGTGCCAGCAGCCAAGATAAAGGGACAGGGGGATTGTCCTACGAGCAGTACTTC

J: TRBJ1-5
V: TRBV6-5
D: TRBD1
size: few
CDR3: CASSQRTGTYSNQPQHF
DNA: TGTGCCAGCAGCCAACGGACAGGGACTTATAGCAATCAGCCCCAGCATTTT

J: TRBJ2-3
V: TRBV6-5
D: TRBD2
size: few
CDR3: CASSRLAGGSTDTQYF
DNA: TGTGCCAGCAGCAGACTAGCGGGGGGGAGCACAGATACGCAGTATTTT

J: TRBJ2-7
V: TRBV12-3/TRBV12-4
D: TRBD2
size: many
CDR3: CASSYLAGGQYF
DNA: TGTGCCAGCAGTTACCTAGCGGGAGGCCAGTACTTC

J: TRBJ2-3
V: TRBV9
D: .
size: few
CDR3: CASSARVFPSTDTQYF
DNA: TGTGCCAGCAGCGCAAGGGTGTTTCCCAGCACAGATACGCAGTATTTT

J: TRBJ2-3
V: TRBV4-3
D: TRBD1
size: many
CDR3: CASSQTRTGFFTDTQYF
DNA: TGCGCCAGCAGCCAAACCCGGACAGGCTTCTTCACAGATACGCAGTATTTT

J: TRBJ1-2
V: TRBV5-4
D: TRBD1
size: few
CDR3: CASSVTGLEYGYTF
DNA: TGTGCCAGCAGCGTGACAGGGTTAGAGTATGGCTACACCTTC

J: TRBJ2-5
V: TRBV5-4
D: TRBD2
size: few
CDR3: CASSLRSGGEETQYF
DNA: TGTGCCAGCAGCTTGAGAAGCGGGGGAGAAGAGACCCAGTACTTC

J: TRBJ1-3
V: TRBV9
D: TRBD1
size: many
CDR3: CASSPQGGGNTIYF
DNA: TGTGCCAGCAGCCCCCAGGGGGGGGGAAACACCATATATTTT

J: TRBJ2-1
V: TRBV30
D: TRBD2
size: .
CDR3: CAWSTGTSGGANEQFF
DNA: TGTGCCTGGAGTACGGGGACTAGCGGGGGGGCGAATGAGCAGTTCTTC

J: TRBJ2-7
V: TRBV5-1
D: .
size: few
CDR3: CASSPDRTHEQYF
DNA: TGCGCCAGCAGCCCTGACAGGACCCACGAGCAGTACTTC

J: TRBJ2-2
V: TRBV12-3/TRBV12-4
D: TRBD1
size: .
CDR3: CASSLRDRGRELFF
DNA: TGTGCCAGCAGTTTAAGGGACAGGGGAAGGGAGCTGTTTTTT

J: TRBJ2-4
V: TRBV5-1
D: TRBD2
size: few
CDR3: CASSLVGTSGGKNIQYF
DNA: TGCGCCAGCAGCTTGGTAGGGACTAGCGGGGGCAAAAACATTCAGTACTTC

J: TRBJ1-2
V: TRBV12-3/TRBV12-4
D: .
size: .
CDR3: CASRGAGPNYGYTF
DNA: TGTGCCAGCAGGGGGGCCGGACCTAACTATGGCTACACCTTC

J: TRBJ2-1
V: TRBV9
D: TRBD2
size: few
CDR3: CASSAAGGPKEQFF
DNA: TGTGCCAGCAGCGCGGCGGGGGGTCCAAAAGAGCAGTTCTTC

J: TRBJ2-4
V: TRBV20-1
D: .
size: few
CDR3: CSAGPAGFKNIQYF
DNA: TGCAGTGCTGGGCCAGCGGGTTTCAAAAACATTCAGTACTTC

J: TRBJ2-7
V: TRBV10-2
D: TRBD2
size: few
CDR3: CASSLSGGLYEQYF
DNA: TGCGCCAGCAGTCTTAGCGGGGGGCTGTACGAGCAGTACTTC

J: TRBJ2-5
V: TRBV6-5
D: TRBD2
size: .
CDR3: CASSIKRGGVETQYF
DNA: TGTGCCAGCAGCATCAAGCGGGGTGGTGTGGAGACCCAGTACTTC

J: TRBJ1-6
V: TRBV6-5
D: .
size: few
CDR3: CASSYSGPGDSPLHF
DNA: TGTGCCAGCAGTTACTCGGGACCGGGCGATTCACCCCTCCACTTT